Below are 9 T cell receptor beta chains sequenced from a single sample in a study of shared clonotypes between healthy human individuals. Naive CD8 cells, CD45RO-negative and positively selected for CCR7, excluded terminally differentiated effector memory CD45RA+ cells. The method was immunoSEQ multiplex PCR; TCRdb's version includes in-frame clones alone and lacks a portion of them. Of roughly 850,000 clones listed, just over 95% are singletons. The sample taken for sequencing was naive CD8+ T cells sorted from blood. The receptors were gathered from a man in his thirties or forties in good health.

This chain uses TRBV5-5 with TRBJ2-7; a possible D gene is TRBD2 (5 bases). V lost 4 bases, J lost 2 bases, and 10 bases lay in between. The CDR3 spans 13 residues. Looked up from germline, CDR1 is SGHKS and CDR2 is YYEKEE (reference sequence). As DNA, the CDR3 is TGTGCCAGCAGCCCGGGGAGTACCTACGAGCAGTACTTC. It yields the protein CASSPGSTYEQYF.

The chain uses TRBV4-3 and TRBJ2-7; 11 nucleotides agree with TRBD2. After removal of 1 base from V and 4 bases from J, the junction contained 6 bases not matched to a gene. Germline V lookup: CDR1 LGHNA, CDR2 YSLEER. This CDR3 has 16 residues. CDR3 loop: CASSQGTSGSGYEQYF. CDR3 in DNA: TGCGCCAGCAGCCAAGGGACTAGCGGGTCTGGGTACGAGCAGTACTTC.

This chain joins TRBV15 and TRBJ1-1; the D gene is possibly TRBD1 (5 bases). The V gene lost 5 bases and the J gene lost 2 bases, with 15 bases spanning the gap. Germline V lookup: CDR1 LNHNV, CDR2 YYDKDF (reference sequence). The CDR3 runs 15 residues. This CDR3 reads CATSLPGGLNTEAFF. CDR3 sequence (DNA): TGTGCCACCAGCCTCCCTGGGGGACTTAACACTGAAGCTTTCTTT.

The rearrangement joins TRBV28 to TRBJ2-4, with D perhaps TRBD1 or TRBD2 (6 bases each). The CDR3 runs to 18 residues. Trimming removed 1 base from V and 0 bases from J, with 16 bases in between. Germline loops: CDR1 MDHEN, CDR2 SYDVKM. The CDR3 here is CASSLLQGGSPAKNIQYF. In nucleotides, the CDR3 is TGTGCCAGCAGTTTATTACAGGGAGGATCGCCAGCCAAAAACATTCAGTACTTC.

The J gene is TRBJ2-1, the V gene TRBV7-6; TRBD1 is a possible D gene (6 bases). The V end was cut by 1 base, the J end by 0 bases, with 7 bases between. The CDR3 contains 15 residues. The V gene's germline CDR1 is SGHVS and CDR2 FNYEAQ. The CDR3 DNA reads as TGTGCCAGCAGCTTAGAGGGGGACTCCTACAATGAGCAGTTCTTC. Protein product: CASSLEGDSYNEQFF.

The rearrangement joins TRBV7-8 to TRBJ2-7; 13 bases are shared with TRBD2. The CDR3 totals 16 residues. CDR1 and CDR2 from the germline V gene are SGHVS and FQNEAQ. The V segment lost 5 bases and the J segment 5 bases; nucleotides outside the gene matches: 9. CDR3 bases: TGTGCCAGCAGCCGCCCCGGACTAGCGGGAGATCACGAGCAGTACTTC. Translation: CASSRPGLAGDHEQYF.

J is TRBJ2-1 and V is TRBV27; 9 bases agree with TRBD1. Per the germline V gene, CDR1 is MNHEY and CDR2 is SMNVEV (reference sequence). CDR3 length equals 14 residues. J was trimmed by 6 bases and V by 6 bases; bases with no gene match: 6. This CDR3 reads CASREQGAVNEQFF. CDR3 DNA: TGTGCCAGCAGGGAACAGGGGGCAGTCAATGAGCAGTTCTTC.

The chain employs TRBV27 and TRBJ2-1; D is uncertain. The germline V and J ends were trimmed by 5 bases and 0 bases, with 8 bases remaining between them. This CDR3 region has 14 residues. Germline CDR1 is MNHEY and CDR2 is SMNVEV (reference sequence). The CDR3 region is CASSPAASYNEQFF. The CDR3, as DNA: TGTGCCAGCAGTCCCGCCGCCTCCTACAATGAGCAGTTCTTC.

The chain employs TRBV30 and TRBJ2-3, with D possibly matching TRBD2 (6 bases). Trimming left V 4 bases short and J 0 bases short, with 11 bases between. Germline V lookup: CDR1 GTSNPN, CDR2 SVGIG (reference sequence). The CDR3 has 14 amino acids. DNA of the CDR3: TGTGCCTGGACCGGGACTCCTAGCACAGATACGCAGTATTTT. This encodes CAWTGTPSTDTQYF.